This T cell receptor (beta chain) was identified during a study of Graves' ophthalmopathy and Graves' hyperthyroidism. Excluded: other autoimmune disease, uncontrolled infection, pregnancy or lactation. As the template, RNA transcripts were used to amplify TCR beta CDR3 regions. HTBI primers primed a first-round RT-PCR, and a second-round multiplex PCR followed. TCRdb passed the multiplex PCR reads through MiXCR, listing each CDR3 protein once. The sample lists nearly 400,000 distinct CDR3 sequences, around 19% occurring once. This clonotype has ten or more counts. Its antigen is unknown. Study results and limitations: The model reached roughly 70% sensitivity and roughly 72% specificity for predicting ophthalmopathy progression.

Sequenced: peripheral blood. The source is a woman aged 18-29 years with Graves' ophthalmopathy.

The CDR3 coding sequence is TGTGCCAGCAGTTACCTCAGGGGACCAGCGGAGCTGTTTTTT. Translation gives CASSYLRGPAELFF. J is TRBJ2-2 and V is TRBV6-5; maybe TRBD1 (6 bases). Germline lookup yields CDR1 MNHEY and CDR2 SVGAGI. Trimming shortened V by 2 bases and J by 10 bases, and 14 bases separated the two germline ends. The CDR3 loop spans 14 amino acids.